These 3 T cell receptor beta chains were all obtained from the same sample, sequenced in a study of blood T cell repertoires in COVID-19. Profiled with immunoSEQ multiplex PCR; TCRdb holds only in-frame clones, not every one. Counted here are fewer than 150,000 clones, 85% occurring once; the ten biggest clones make up roughly 4.5%. Input material: peripheral blood. These receptor sequences come from a human donor in a cohort sampled during active COVID-19.

V and J are TRBV10-1 and TRBJ2-3; a possible D gene is TRBD2 (6 bases). This CDR3 spans 13 amino acids. V was pared by 4 bases and J by 4 bases, with 9 bases between. From germline, CDR1 is WNHNN and CDR2 SYGVQD (reference sequence). The CDR3 region has the DNA TGCGCCAGCAGTGGACTAGAAGCAGATACGCAGTATTTT. Translated: CASSGLEADTQYF.

This chain connects TRBV6-5 to TRBJ1-2; possible D gene TRBD1, 5 bases. V gave up 7 bases and J gave up 6 bases, with 21 bases separating them. The CDR3 length is 15 residues. The germline V gene encodes CDR1 MNHEY and CDR2 SVGAGI. CDR3 nucleotide sequence: TGTGCCAGCAACCTCCTGGGGGGGGAAGTGGATGGCTACACCTTC. Translation: CASNLLGGEVDGYTF.

The V call is TRBV9, the J call TRBJ1-1; D uncertain. The CDR3 contains 14 residues. The V gene's germline CDR1 is SGDLS and CDR2 YYNGEE. The V gene lost 0 bases and the J gene lost 2 bases, with 8 bases spanning the gap. CDR3 region: CASSVGLANTEAFF. CDR3 sequence (DNA): TGTGCCAGCAGCGTAGGGCTTGCAAACACTGAAGCTTTCTTT.